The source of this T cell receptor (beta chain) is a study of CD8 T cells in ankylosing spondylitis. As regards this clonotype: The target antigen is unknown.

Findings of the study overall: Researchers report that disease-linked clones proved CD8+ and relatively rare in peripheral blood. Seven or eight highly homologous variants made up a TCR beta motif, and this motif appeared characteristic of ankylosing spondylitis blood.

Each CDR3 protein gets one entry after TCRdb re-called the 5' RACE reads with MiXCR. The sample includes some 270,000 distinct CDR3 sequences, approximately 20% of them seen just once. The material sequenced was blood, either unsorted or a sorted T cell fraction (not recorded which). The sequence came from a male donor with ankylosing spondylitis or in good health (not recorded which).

Here the CDR3 reads CSVEPGESSGANVLTF. The CDR3 nucleotides read TGCAGCGTTGAGCCAGGGGAGAGCTCTGGGGCCAACGTCCTGACTTTC. This chain links TRBV29-1 with TRBJ2-6; D may be TRBD1 (6 bases). CDR1 is SQVTM and CDR2 is ANQGSEA in the germline V gene. V gave up 3 bases and J gave up 0 bases, with 12 bases separating them. The CDR3 length is 16 residues.